This T cell receptor beta chain is drawn from a study of CD8+ T cells in alopecia areata. Regarding the study as a whole: There was only one nonresponder, so it was unclear how baseline CD8+ expansion relates to response.

Treatment given: oral pan-JAK inhibitor, 5-10 mg twice daily. Details on this clone: Its target is not known.

Deletions cut 2 bases from V and 1 base from J, with 12 bases between. This CDR3 comprises 16 residues. CDR1 and CDR2 (germline): MNHEY, SMNVEV (reference sequence). Sequencing templates came from extracted RNA that was reverse transcribed into cDNA. Profiled with immunoSEQ multiplex PCR; TCRdb holds only in-frame clones, not every one. The sample carries about 120,000 clones, approximately 51% recorded once. The genes are TRBV27 and TRBJ2-1, with unresolved D. The sample was CD4+ T cells sorted from blood, taken at week 24, from a patient treated with tofacitinib. The receptor was isolated from a human donor with alopecia areata. The CDR3 nucleotides read TGTGCCAGCAGTTTAGGCAGCTCTAGGTCCTACAATGAGCAGTTCTTC. It yields the protein CASSLGSSRSYNEQFF.